These 18 T cell receptor beta chains were sequenced from one sample in a study of blood T cells in healthy people across ages. Through a sample-barcoded 5' primer and a J-beta primer mix, a second PCR was run for roughly 6 to 11 cycles. TCRdb re-derived calls from the 5' RACE reads in MiXCR, one entry per CDR3 protein. The sample includes hundreds of thousands of distinct CDR3 sequences, more than 45% of them seen just once. The sequenced sample was blood. These receptors were taken from a man aged 25 to 40 in good health.

This chain connects TRBV7-3 to TRBJ2-1; D gene ambiguous. Per germline, CDR1 SGHTA and CDR2 FQGTGA. V shed 0 bases and J shed 8 bases, with 14 bases lying between them. The CDR3 runs 15 residues. This CDR3 reads CASSLTGGLTDEQFF. DNA of the CDR3: TGTGCCAGCAGCTTAACGGGCGGCCTAACGGATGAGCAGTTCTTC.

The V and J genes are TRBV20-1 and TRBJ2-7; 12 bases match TRBD2. Germline values: CDR1 DFQATT, CDR2 SNEGSKA (reference sequence). The CDR3 extends over 15 amino acids. V trimming: 6 bases; J trimming: 7 bases; junction bases outside the gene matches: 13. The CDR3 nucleotides are TGCAGTGCCCAACCCTCTAGCGGGGGGGCGTGGGAGCAGTACTTC. The encoded protein is CSAQPSSGGAWEQYF.

CDR3 in DNA: TGTGCCTGGAGATCAGCGGTTTATGGCTACACCTTC. This sequence encodes CAWRSAVYGYTF. J is TRBJ1-2 and V is TRBV30; no clear D gene. Trimming took 3 bases from V and 5 from J, leaving 10 bases between them. The CDR3 runs 12 residues. Per germline, CDR1 GTSNPN and CDR2 SVGIG (reference sequence).

The V and J genes are TRBV4-3 and TRBJ2-5; D call uncertain. The V end was cut by 3 bases, the J end by 7 bases, with 27 bases between. CDR1 is LGHNA and CDR2 is YSLEER in the germline V gene. The CDR3 runs 18 residues. The CDR3 DNA sequence: TGCGCCAGCAGCCACGCCGGTGGGGTTGGGGATACTTTGAGGACCCAGTACTTC. Its translation: CASSHAGGVGDTLRTQYF.

This rearrangement joins TRBV20-1 to TRBJ1-2; D is uncertain. Germline CDR1 and CDR2: DFQATT and SNEGSKA (reference sequence). V was clipped by 6 bases and J by 7 bases, with 15 bases between them. This CDR3 has 12 amino acids. For the CDR3, the DNA is TGCAGTGCGGCGGGTGGTGACGGTGGCTACACCTTC. This translates into CSAAGGDGGYTF.

The rearrangement links TRBV6-5 to TRBJ2-3; D is uncertain. The V end lost 2 bases, the J end lost 6 bases, and 9 bases lay between the germline ends. CDR1 and CDR2 (germline): MNHEY, SVGAGI. The CDR3 extends over 13 amino acids. The CDR3 is CASSYRSSDTQYF. CDR3 in DNA: TGTGCCAGCAGTTACCGCAGTTCTGATACGCAGTATTTT.

This sequence joins TRBV5-1 and TRBJ2-1; 11 bases are shared with TRBD2. This CDR3 region has 14 residues. Germline V gene lookup returns CDR1 SGHRS and CDR2 YFSETQ. The J segment lost 5 bases and the V segment lost 5 bases, leaving 3 bases of the junction unmatched. The CDR3 DNA reads as TGCGCCAGCAGTATGGGACTAGCGGACAATGAGCAGTTCTTC. Translation gives CASSMGLADNEQFF.

This clonotype was detected only a few times. The rearrangement joins TRBV30 to TRBJ2-5; D perhaps matches TRBD1 (5 bases). The tail of the sequence fits TRBJ2-7 better, so the J call may be wrong. The germline CDR1 and CDR2 sequences are GTSNPN and SVGIG (reference sequence). CDR3 length: 14 amino acids. CDR3 DNA: TGTGCCTGGAGTGTTGGGCAGGGAACCCACGAGCAGTACTTC. Protein product: CAWSVGQGTHEQYF.

This chain links TRBV28 with TRBJ2-1; TRBD2 matches at 9 bases. This CDR3 region has 15 residues. V was clipped by 4 bases and J by 7 bases; unmatched bases: 8. Germline V gene data show CDR1 as MDHEN and CDR2 as SYDVKM. The CDR3 spells CASSSISGSFNEQFF. DNA for the CDR3: TGTGCCAGCAGTTCTATTAGCGGGAGCTTTAATGAGCAGTTCTTC. The entire variable domain, with the rest obtained from reference TRBV28 and TRBJ2-1, is as follows: DVKVTQSSRYLVKRTGEKVFLECVQDMDHENMFWYRQDPGLGLRLIYFSYDVKMKEKGDIPEGYSVSREKKERFSLILESASTNQTSMYLCASSSISGSFNEQFFGPGTRLTVL.

This clonotype was seen repeatedly, ten times or more. The rearrangement uses TRBV7-2 and TRBJ2-7; 7 nucleotides align to TRBD1. In germline, CDR1 is SGHTA, CDR2 FQGNSA. CDR3 length: 15 residues. The J segment lost 3 bases and the V segment lost 2 bases, leaving 7 bases of the junction unmatched. The CDR3 sequence is CASSLFPGQDYEQYF. The DNA for the CDR3 is TGTGCCAGCAGCTTATTTCCCGGACAGGACTACGAGCAGTACTTC.

The sample holds one count of this clonotype. The chain joins TRBV12-3 or TRBV12-4 to TRBJ2-7, with 7 bases lining up with TRBD1. V lost 6 bases to trimming and J lost 4 bases; unmatched junction nucleotides: 15. The CDR3 runs 16 residues. The CDR3 sequence: CASRQTGSLASYEQYF. CDR3 nucleotide sequence: TGTGCCAGCAGGCAGACAGGGAGTCTCGCGAGTTACGAGCAGTACTTC.

This chain joins TRBV20-1 and TRBJ2-7, with D unresolved. The V and J ends lost 0 bases and 4 bases respectively, with 10 bases between them. The CDR3 totals 13 residues. The V gene's germline CDR1 is DFQATT and CDR2 SNEGSKA (reference sequence). The CDR3, as DNA: TGCAGTGCTAGAGATGGAGAACTTTACGAGCAGTACTTC. Translating gives CSARDGELYEQYF.

This clonotype was recorded once. The chain combines TRBV6-1 with TRBJ2-1; TRBD2 might be the D (6 bases). Trimming shortened V by 3 bases and J by 10 bases, and 13 bases separated the two germline ends. This CDR3 has 13 residues. The V gene's germline CDR1 is MNHNS and CDR2 SASEGT. The CDR3 loop is CASSENRAGEQFF. In DNA, the CDR3 is TGTGCCAGCAGTGAGAACCGGGCGGGAGAGCAGTTCTTC.

The rearrangement links TRBV9 to TRBJ2-7, with D possibly called TRBD1 or TRBD2 (5 bases each). Trimming removed 4 bases from V and 0 bases from J, with 14 bases in between. The length of the CDR3 is 15 residues. The germline V gene has CDR1 SGDLS and CDR2 YYNGEE. In DNA form, the CDR3 reads TGTGCCAGCAGCCAAGATACCGGGACCTCCTACGAGCAGTACTTC. Translating gives CASSQDTGTSYEQYF.

The chain is built from TRBV5-1 and TRBJ2-7, with 8 positions matching TRBD2. The J segment lost 2 bases and the V segment lost 0 bases, leaving 4 bases of the junction unmatched. CDR1 is SGHRS, CDR2 YFSETQ, per germline. The CDR3 extends over 15 amino acids. CDR3 amino acids: CASSLGSGDTYEQYF. The CDR3 DNA follows: TGCGCCAGCAGCTTGGGTAGCGGGGATACCTACGAGCAGTACTTC. Variable domain in full (rest from reference TRBV5-1 and TRBJ2-7): KAGVTQTPRYLIKTRGQQVTLSCSPISGHRSVSWYQQTPGQGLQFLFEYFSETQRNKGNFPGRFSGRQFSNSRSEMNVSTLELGDSALYLCASSLGSGDTYEQYFGPGTRLTVT.

This sequence joins TRBV6-2 or TRBV6-3 and TRBJ2-4; perhaps TRBD2 as D (6 bases). The V gene lost 7 bases and the J gene lost 1 base, with 11 bases spanning the gap. Germline CDR1 reads MNHEY; CDR2 reads SVGEGT. The CDR3 has 14 residues. The CDR3 DNA follows: TGTGCCAGCACAGGAGGGAGTGCCAAAAACATTCAGTACTTC. The encoded protein is CASTGGSAKNIQYF.

The chain links TRBV7-7 to TRBJ2-7, with D perhaps TRBD1 or TRBD2 (5 bases each). Between the trimmed V and J ends, which lost 4 bases and 1 base, there was a span of 14 bases. From germline, CDR1 is SSHAT and CDR2 FNYEAQ (reference sequence). CDR3 length: 15 residues. The CDR3 DNA reads as TGTGCCAGCAGCTCTACTCGGGACGGATCCTACGAGCAGTACTTC. This gives the protein CASSSTRDGSYEQYF.

The V gene is TRBV10-3, the J gene TRBJ2-5, with unresolved D. Trimming removed 0 bases from V and 1 base from J, with 9 bases in between. Germline CDR1 and CDR2: ENHRY and SYGVKD. The CDR3 is 15 residues long. The CDR3 sequence: CAISESSQTQETQYF. The CDR3 bases are TGTGCCATCAGTGAGTCGTCACAGACCCAAGAGACCCAGTACTTC.